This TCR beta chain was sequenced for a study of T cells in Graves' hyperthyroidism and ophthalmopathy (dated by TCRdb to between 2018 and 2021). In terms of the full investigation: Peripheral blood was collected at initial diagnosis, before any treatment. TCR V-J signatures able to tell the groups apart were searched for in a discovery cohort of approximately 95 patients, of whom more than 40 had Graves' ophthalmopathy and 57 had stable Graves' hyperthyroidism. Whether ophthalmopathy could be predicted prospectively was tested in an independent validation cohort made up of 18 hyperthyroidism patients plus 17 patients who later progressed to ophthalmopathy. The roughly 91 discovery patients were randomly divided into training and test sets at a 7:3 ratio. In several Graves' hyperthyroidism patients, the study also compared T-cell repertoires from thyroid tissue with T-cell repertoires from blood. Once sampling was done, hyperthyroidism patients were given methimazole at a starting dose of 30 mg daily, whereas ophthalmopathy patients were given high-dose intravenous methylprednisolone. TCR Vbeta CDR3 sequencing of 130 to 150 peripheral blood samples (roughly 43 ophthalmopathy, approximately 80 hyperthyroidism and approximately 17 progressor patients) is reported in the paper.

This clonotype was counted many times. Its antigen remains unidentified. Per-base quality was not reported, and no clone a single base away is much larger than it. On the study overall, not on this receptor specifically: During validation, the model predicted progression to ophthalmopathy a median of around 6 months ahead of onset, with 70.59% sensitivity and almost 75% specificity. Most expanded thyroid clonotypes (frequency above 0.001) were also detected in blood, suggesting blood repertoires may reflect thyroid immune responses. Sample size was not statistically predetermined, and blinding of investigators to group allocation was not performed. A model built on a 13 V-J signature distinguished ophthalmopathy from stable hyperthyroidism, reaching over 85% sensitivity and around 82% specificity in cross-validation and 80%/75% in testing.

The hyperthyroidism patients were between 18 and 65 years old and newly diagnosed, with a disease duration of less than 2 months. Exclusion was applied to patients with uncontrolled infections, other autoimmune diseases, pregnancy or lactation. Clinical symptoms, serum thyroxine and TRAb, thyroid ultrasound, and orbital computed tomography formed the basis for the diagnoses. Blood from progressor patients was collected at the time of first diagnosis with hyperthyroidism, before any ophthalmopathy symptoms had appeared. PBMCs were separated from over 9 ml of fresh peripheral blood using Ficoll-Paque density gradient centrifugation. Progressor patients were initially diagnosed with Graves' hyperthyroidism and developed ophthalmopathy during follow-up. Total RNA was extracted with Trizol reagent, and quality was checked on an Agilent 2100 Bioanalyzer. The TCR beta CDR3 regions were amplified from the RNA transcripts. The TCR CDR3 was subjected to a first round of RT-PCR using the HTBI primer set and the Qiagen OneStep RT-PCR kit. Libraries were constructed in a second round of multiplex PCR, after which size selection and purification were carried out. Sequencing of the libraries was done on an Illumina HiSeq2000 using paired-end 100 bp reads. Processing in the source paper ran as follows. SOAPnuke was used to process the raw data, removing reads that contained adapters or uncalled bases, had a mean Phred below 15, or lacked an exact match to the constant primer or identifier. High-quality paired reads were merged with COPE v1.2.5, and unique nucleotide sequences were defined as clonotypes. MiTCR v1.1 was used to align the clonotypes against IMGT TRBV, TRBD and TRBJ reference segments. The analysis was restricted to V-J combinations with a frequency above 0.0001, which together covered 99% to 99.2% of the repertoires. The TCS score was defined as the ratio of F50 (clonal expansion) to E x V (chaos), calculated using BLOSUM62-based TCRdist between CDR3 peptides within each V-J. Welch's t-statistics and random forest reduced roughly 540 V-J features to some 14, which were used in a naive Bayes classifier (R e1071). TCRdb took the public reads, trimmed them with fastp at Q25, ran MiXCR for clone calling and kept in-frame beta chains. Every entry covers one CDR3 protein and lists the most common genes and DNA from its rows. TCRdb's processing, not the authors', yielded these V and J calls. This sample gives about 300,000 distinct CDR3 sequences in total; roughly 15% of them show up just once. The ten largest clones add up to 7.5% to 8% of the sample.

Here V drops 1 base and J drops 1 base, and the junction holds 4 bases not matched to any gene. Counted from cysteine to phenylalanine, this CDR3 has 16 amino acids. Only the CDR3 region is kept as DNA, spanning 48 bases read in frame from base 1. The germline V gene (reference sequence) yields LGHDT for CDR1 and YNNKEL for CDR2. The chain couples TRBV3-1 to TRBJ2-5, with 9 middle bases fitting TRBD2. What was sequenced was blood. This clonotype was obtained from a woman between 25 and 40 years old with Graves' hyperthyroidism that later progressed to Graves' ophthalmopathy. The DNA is TGTGCCAGCAGCCAAGGGGCTAGCGGGACCCAAGAGACCCAGTACTTC. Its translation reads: CASSQGASGTQETQYF.